This is a list of T cell receptor beta chains from one sample in a study of identical twins. Via MiXCR, TCRdb re-called the 5' RACE reads, giving one row per CDR3 protein. Of approximately 1.8 million distinct CDR3 sequences listed, roughly 35% are singletons. The sequenced material came from cord blood. These receptors originate from a newborn girl in good health. The CDR3 runs from the conserved cysteine through the conserved F or W. Each record gives: D gene, clone size, V gene, J gene, CDR3 DNA, CDR3 protein. A D gene is named only where the DNA matches it firmly. Only some rows state a clone size, as once, few, many or a class for expanded clones.

D: TRBD1; size: -; V: TRBV27; J: TRBJ2-1; DNA: TGTGCCAGCAGTTTATTGGGGACAGGGGTACCCTACGAGCAGTTCTTC; CDR3: CASSLLGTGVPYEQFF
D: TRBD2; size: few; V: TRBV5-1; J: TRBJ2-1; DNA: TGCGCCAGCAGCCCCAAAAAGGCTAGCGGGGTCAATGAGCAGTTCTTC; CDR3: CASSPKKASGVNEQFF
D: -; size: few; V: TRBV16; J: TRBJ2-7; DNA: TGTGCCAGCAGTTTTGAGACAGGTTTCTACGAGCAGTACTTC; CDR3: CASSFETGFYEQYF
D: TRBD1; size: -; V: TRBV29-1; J: TRBJ1-4; DNA: TGCAGCGTAGGACAGGGTGGGAGTGAAAAACTGTTTTTT; CDR3: CSVGQGGSEKLFF
D: -; size: few; V: TRBV7-7; J: TRBJ2-1; DNA: TGTGCTAGCAGCGTAACTAGGTTCGATGAGCAGTTCTTC; CDR3: CASSVTRFDEQFF
D: TRBD1; size: -; V: TRBV4-1; J: TRBJ1-4; DNA: TGCGCCAGCAGCCAACCTACCGGTGGGGGACAGAATGAAAAACTGTTTTTT; CDR3: CASSQPTGGGQNEKLFF
D: -; size: -; V: TRBV10-3; J: TRBJ1-2; DNA: TGTGCCATCAGTGAGACAGGGAGGTACTATGGCTACACCTTC; CDR3: CAISETGRYYGYTF
D: TRBD1; size: -; V: TRBV6-5; J: TRBJ2-2; DNA: TGTGCCAGCAGTTATCAAGGGACAGGGAGAACCGGGGAGCTGTTTTTT; CDR3: CASSYQGTGRTGELFF
D: -; size: -; V: TRBV28; J: TRBJ1-1; DNA: TGTGCCAGCAGTTTATCACCCGTGACAGACCTGAGGGCTTTCTTT; CDR3: CASSLSPVTDLRAFF
D: -; size: -; V: TRBV24-1; J: TRBJ2-5; DNA: TGTGCCACCAGTGGATCAGAGACCCAGTACTTC; CDR3: CATSGSETQYF
D: TRBD1; size: many; V: TRBV10-3; J: TRBJ1-5; DNA: TGTGCCATCAGTGGGACAGGGGTTTTTCAGCCCCAGCATTTT; CDR3: CAISGTGVFQPQHF
D: -; size: -; V: TRBV19; J: TRBJ1-1; DNA: TGTGCCAGTAGTCACGGGACACTCCTTGAAGCTTTCTTT; CDR3: CASSHGTLLEAFF
D: TRBD2; size: -; V: TRBV9; J: TRBJ2-2; DNA: TGTGCCAGCAGCGTATATTCTATAGGGACTAGCGGGAACGCCGGGGAGCTGTTTTTT; CDR3: CASSVYSIGTSGNAGELFF
D: -; size: -; V: TRBV21-1; J: TRBJ1-1; DNA: TGTGCCAGCAGCAAAGAGGAGGCGCCACAGGGACGTTCGGCGAACACTGAAGCTTTCTTT; CDR3: CASSKEEAPQGRSANTEAFF
D: TRBD1; size: -; V: TRBV7-2; J: TRBJ1-3; DNA: TGTGCCAGCAGCTTCGCGGGCACAGGGGCGTCTGGAAACACCATATATTTT; CDR3: CASSFAGTGASGNTIYF
D: TRBD2; size: -; V: TRBV20-1; J: TRBJ2-3; DNA: TGCAGTGCTAGTTCCGGGACTAGCGGGGGTACAGATACGCAGTATTTT; CDR3: CSASSGTSGGTDTQYF
D: -; size: many; V: TRBV29-1; J: TRBJ2-6; DNA: TGCAGCGCCCTCATGCGACGGTACTCTGGGGCCAACGTCCTGACTTTC; CDR3: CSALMRRYSGANVLTF
D: -; size: few; V: TRBV5-1; J: TRBJ2-5; DNA: TGCGCCAGCAGGAAGGATGGCGGGGCCAACTTAGAGACCCAGTACTTC; CDR3: CASRKDGGANLETQYF
D: TRBD2; size: -; V: TRBV28; J: TRBJ2-2; DNA: TGTGCCAGCAGTTCCTCTGGGCGGGAGGGCCCACGGGAGCTGTTTTTT; CDR3: CASSSSGREGPRELFF
D: TRBD2; size: -; V: TRBV24-1; J: TRBJ2-5; DNA: TGTGCCACCAGTGGTCCGGGACTAATAGAGACCCAGTACTTC; CDR3: CATSGPGLIETQYF
D: TRBD1; size: -; V: TRBV28; J: TRBJ2-3; DNA: TGTGCCAGCAGTTTAGAAGGACAGGTCACAGATACGCAGTATTTT; CDR3: CASSLEGQVTDTQYF
D: TRBD2; size: few; V: TRBV4-2; J: TRBJ2-7; DNA: TGTGCCAGCAGCCCCCGTAGCGGGAGGGCCTCTTACAATGAGCAGTACTTC; CDR3: CASSPRSGRASYNEQYF
D: TRBD2; size: -; V: TRBV5-1; J: TRBJ2-1; DNA: TGCGCCAGCAGCTTGGATCCTAGCGGGTCGGGCAATAAGCAGTTCTTC; CDR3: CASSLDPSGSGNKQFF
D: -; size: -; V: TRBV6-6; J: TRBJ1-5; DNA: TGTGCCAGCAGTTGGAGGGGGATTAATCAGCCCCAGCATTTT; CDR3: CASSWRGINQPQHF
D: -; size: few; V: TRBV4-1; J: TRBJ2-3; DNA: TGCGCCAGCAGCCAAGATGGGCACTATGATACGCAGTATTTT; CDR3: CASSQDGHYDTQYF
D: -; size: -; V: TRBV14; J: TRBJ2-1; DNA: TGTGCCAGCAGCCAAAGGGGGATTGGTAGGTCCTACGATGAGCGGTTCTTC; CDR3: CASSQRGIGRSYDERFF
D: -; size: -; V: TRBV10-3; J: TRBJ2-1; DNA: TGTGCCATCAGTGAGTCGGGTGGGGATTGGGGTGAGCAGTTCTTC; CDR3: CAISESGGDWGEQFF
D: TRBD1; size: few; V: TRBV29-1; J: TRBJ1-2; DNA: TGCAGCGTCGGGACAGGGCTCTTTTATGGCTACACCTTC; CDR3: CSVGTGLFYGYTF
D: -; size: few; V: TRBV11-3; J: TRBJ2-2; DNA: TGTGCCAGCAGCCTCTCGACAGGGAACACCGGGGAGCTGTTTTTT; CDR3: CASSLSTGNTGELFF
D: -; size: many; V: TRBV6-2/TRBV6-3; J: TRBJ2-1; DNA: TGTGCCAGCAGGCGGGACAGCCTTTACAATGAGCAGTTCTTC; CDR3: CASRRDSLYNEQFF
D: -; size: -; V: TRBV28; J: TRBJ1-2; DNA: TGTGCCAGCAGTCCTTTTCAGGGTGGGAGCTATGGCTACACCTTC; CDR3: CASSPFQGGSYGYTF
D: -; size: -; V: TRBV29-1; J: TRBJ2-2; DNA: TGCAGCGTTGTTCAGGGTTGGGACGGGGAGCTGTTTTTT; CDR3: CSVVQGWDGELFF
D: -; size: few; V: TRBV20-1; J: TRBJ2-7; DNA: TGCAGTGTCAGTTGGCTAGCCTACGAGCAGTACTTC; CDR3: CSVSWLAYEQYF
D: TRBD1; size: -; V: TRBV3-1; J: TRBJ2-7; DNA: TGTGCCAGCAGCCACGACAGGGAAACCTCTGTCAAGTACGAGCAGTACTTC; CDR3: CASSHDRETSVKYEQYF
D: TRBD1; size: few; V: TRBV5-1; J: TRBJ1-4; DNA: TGCGCCAGCAGCCCAGGGGGCATGTGGGAAAAACTGTTTTTT; CDR3: CASSPGGMWEKLFF
D: TRBD1; size: -; V: TRBV28; J: TRBJ1-1; DNA: TGTGCCAGCAGTTTCCTCCGGACAGGGGGCGGTAGGCCTTTCTTT; CDR3: CASSFLRTGGGRPFF
D: TRBD2; size: few; V: TRBV29-1; J: TRBJ2-3; DNA: TGCAGCGTTGTATTTTCTAGCGGGAGTTCAGATACGCAGTATTTT; CDR3: CSVVFSSGSSDTQYF
D: -; size: -; V: TRBV6-5; J: TRBJ1-2; DNA: TGTGCCAGCAGTTACAAATCAGGGGGCTACACCTTC; CDR3: CASSYKSGGYTF
D: -; size: few; V: TRBV29-1; J: TRBJ2-3; DNA: TGCAGCGTTGAAGACTGGGACAAGGAGGCAGATACGCAGTATTTT; CDR3: CSVEDWDKEADTQYF
D: -; size: few; V: TRBV4-1; J: TRBJ2-1; DNA: TGCGCCAGCAGCCACCCCTACACCGATGAGCAGTTCTTC; CDR3: CASSHPYTDEQFF
D: -; size: -; V: TRBV12-3/TRBV12-4; J: TRBJ1-2; DNA: TGTGCCAGCAGTCAGGTCTATGGCTACACCTTC; CDR3: CASSQVYGYTF
D: TRBD2; size: -; V: TRBV4-2; J: TRBJ2-1; DNA: TGTGCCAGCAGCCACCACGAAGAGGGAGGGAAGTCATACAATGAGCAGTTCTTC; CDR3: CASSHHEEGGKSYNEQFF
D: -; size: few; V: TRBV10-3; J: TRBJ1-5; DNA: TGTGCCATCAGTGCTTCACAGGGCAATCAGCCCCAGCATTTT; CDR3: CAISASQGNQPQHF
D: TRBD1; size: -; V: TRBV12-3/TRBV12-4; J: TRBJ1-2; DNA: TGTGCCAGCAGTTTAAAAGGACAGGGTTTGAGTGGCTACACCTTC; CDR3: CASSLKGQGLSGYTF
D: -; size: few; V: TRBV27; J: TRBJ2-4; DNA: TGTGCCAGCAGTTTTTCGGGGGCCAGGGACATTCAGTACTTC; CDR3: CASSFSGARDIQYF
D: TRBD2; size: once; V: TRBV7-6; J: TRBJ2-3; DNA: TGTGCCAGCAGCTCTGCGGGACTAGCGGGAGGCCTCCATACGCAGTATTTT; CDR3: CASSSAGLAGGLHTQYF
D: -; size: many; V: TRBV29-1; J: TRBJ2-7; DNA: TGCAGCGTTGGGGTCAGGTCCTACGAGCAGTACTTC; CDR3: CSVGVRSYEQYF
D: TRBD2; size: -; V: TRBV19; J: TRBJ2-1; DNA: TGTGCCAGTAGTATTAGCTTAGCGGGAGGCCTGCGGATCAATGAGCAGTTCTTC; CDR3: CASSISLAGGLRINEQFF
D: TRBD2; size: few; V: TRBV20-1; J: TRBJ2-2; DNA: TGCAGTGCTAGAGGGGGTAGCGGGAGTACCGGGGAGCTGTTTTTT; CDR3: CSARGGSGSTGELFF
D: -; size: few; V: TRBV29-1; J: TRBJ2-4; DNA: TGCAGCGTTGGCCGGGACAATCAAGCCAAAAACATTCAGTACTTC; CDR3: CSVGRDNQAKNIQYF
D: TRBD2; size: few; V: TRBV7-9; J: TRBJ2-3; DNA: TGTGCCAGCAGCTTAGCGGCTAGCGGAGGCATAGATACGCAGTATTTT; CDR3: CASSLAASGGIDTQYF
D: -; size: -; V: TRBV20-1; J: TRBJ1-1; DNA: TGCAGTGCCCAACGACAGGTGGACACTGAAGCTTTCTTT; CDR3: CSAQRQVDTEAFF